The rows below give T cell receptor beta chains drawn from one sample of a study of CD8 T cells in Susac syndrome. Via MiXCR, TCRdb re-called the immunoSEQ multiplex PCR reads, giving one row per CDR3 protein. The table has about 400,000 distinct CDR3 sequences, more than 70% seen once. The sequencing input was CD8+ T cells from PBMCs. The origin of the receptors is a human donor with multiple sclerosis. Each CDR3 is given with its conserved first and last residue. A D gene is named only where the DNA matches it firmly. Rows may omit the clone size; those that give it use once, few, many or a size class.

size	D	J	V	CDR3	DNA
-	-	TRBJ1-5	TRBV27	CASSLSGQGNPSNQPQHF	TGTGCCAGCAGTTTATCGGGTCAGGGGAACCCTAGCAATCAGCCCCAGCATTTT
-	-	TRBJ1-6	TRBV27	CASSLSPNSPLHF	TGTGCCAGCAGTTTATCGCCGAATTCACCCCTCCACTTT
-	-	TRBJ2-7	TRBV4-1	CASSQGEGEQYF	TGCGCCAGCAGCCAGGGGGAAGGGGAGCAGTACTTC
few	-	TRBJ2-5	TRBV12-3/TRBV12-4	CASSFQTEYQETQYF	TGTGCCAGCAGTTTCCAAACAGAGTACCAAGAGACCCAGTACTTC
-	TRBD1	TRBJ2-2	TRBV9	CASSFPRDSTNTGELFF	TGTGCCAGCAGCTTCCCTAGGGACAGCACTAACACCGGGGAGCTGTTTTTT
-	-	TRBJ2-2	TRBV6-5	CASGSGPASTGELFF	TGTGCCAGCGGATCGGGCCCGGCAAGCACCGGGGAGCTGTTTTTT
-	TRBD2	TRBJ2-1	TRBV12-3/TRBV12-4	CASSRGSGILNEQFF	TGTGCCAGCAGTCGGGGTAGCGGGATTCTTAATGAGCAGTTCTTC
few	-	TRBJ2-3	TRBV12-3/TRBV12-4	CASSPQGADTQYF	TGTGCCAGCAGTCCCCAGGGTGCAGATACGCAGTATTTT
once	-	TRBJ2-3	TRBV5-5	CASSLEPVRTDTQYF	TGTGCCAGCAGCTTGGAACCCGTGAGGACAGATACGCAGTATTTT
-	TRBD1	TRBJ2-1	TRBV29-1	CSVEGQGAANEQFF	TGCAGCGTTGAGGGTCAGGGGGCAGCTAATGAGCAGTTCTTC
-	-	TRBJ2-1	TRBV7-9	CASSRQNNNEQFF	TGTGCCAGCAGCCGACAGAACAACAATGAGCAGTTCTTC
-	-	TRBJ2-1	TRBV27	CASSPRLIGNEQFF	TGTGCCAGCAGCCCCAGATTAATAGGGAATGAGCAGTTCTTC
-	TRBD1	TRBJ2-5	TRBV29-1	CSVNGQVEEETQYF	TGCAGCGTTAATGGACAGGTTGAGGAAGAGACCCAGTACTTC
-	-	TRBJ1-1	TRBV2	CASSRLEAFF	TGTGCCAGCAGCCGGCTTGAAGCTTTCTTT
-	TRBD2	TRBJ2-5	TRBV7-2	CASSFAGGLTETQYF	TGTGCCAGCAGCTTCGCGGGGGGCCTCACAGAGACCCAGTACTTC
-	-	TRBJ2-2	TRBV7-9	CASSLDREGELFF	TGTGCCAGCAGCTTAGATCGAGAAGGGGAGCTGTTTTTT
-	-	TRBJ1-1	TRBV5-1	CASSLGQGPDTEAFF	TGCGCCAGCAGCTTGGGTCAGGGACCCGACACTGAAGCTTTCTTT
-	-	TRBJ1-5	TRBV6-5	CASRQASYSNQPQHF	TGTGCCAGCAGACAGGCCAGCTATAGCAATCAGCCCCAGCATTTT
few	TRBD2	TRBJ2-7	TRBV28	CASSLWWSREVSYEQYF	TGTGCCAGCAGTCTTTGGTGGTCGCGGGAGGTCTCCTACGAGCAGTACTTC
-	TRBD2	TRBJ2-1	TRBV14	CASSPSGLADYNEQFF	TGTGCCAGCAGCCCCTCGGGACTAGCGGACTACAATGAGCAGTTCTTC
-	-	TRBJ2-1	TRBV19	CASHTHLSSYNEQFF	TGTGCCAGTCACACTCATCTGAGCTCCTACAATGAGCAGTTCTTC
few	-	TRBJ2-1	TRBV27	CASSLSADNEQFF	TGTGCCAGCAGTTTATCGGCCGATAATGAGCAGTTCTTC
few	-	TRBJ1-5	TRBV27	CASSLGTHQPQHF	TGTGCCAGCAGTTTAGGTACGCATCAGCCCCAGCATTTT
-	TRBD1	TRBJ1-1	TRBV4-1	CASSQEGTGSRAFF	TGCGCCAGCAGCCAAGAAGGGACAGGGTCTCGGGCTTTCTTT
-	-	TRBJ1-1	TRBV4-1	CASSLPGVGNTEAFF	TGCGCCAGCAGCCTTCCCGGGGTGGGGAACACTGAAGCTTTCTTT
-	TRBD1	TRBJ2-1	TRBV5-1	CASSGGQGLDEQFF	TGCGCCAGCAGCGGCGGACAGGGTTTGGATGAGCAGTTCTTC
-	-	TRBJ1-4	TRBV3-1	CASSQGAGNEKLFF	TGTGCCAGCAGCCAAGGTGCCGGAAATGAAAAACTGTTTTTT
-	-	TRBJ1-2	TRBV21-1	CASSKERNYGYTF	TGTGCCAGCAGCAAGGAAAGGAACTATGGCTACACCTTC
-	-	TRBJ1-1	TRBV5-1	CASSWTLNYMNTEAFF	TGCGCCAGCAGCTGGACCCTCAACTACATGAACACTGAAGCTTTCTTT
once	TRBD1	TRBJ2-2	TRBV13	CASSWQGANTGELFF	TGTGCCAGCAGCTGGCAGGGGGCGAACACCGGGGAGCTGTTTTTT
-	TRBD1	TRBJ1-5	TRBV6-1	CASGPTGYSNHPQHF	TGTGCCAGCGGACCGACAGGGTATAGCAATCATCCCCAGCATTTT
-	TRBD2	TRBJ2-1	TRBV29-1	CSVERGTSGPQSSYNEQFF	TGCAGCGTTGAAAGGGGGACTAGCGGACCCCAGAGCTCCTACAATGAGCAGTTCTTC
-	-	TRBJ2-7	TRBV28	CASSLGHGSSYEQYF	TGTGCCAGCAGTTTGGGACATGGGAGCTCCTACGAGCAGTACTTC
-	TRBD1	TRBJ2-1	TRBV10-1	CASSEGQGISYNEQFF	TGCGCCAGCAGTGAGGGACAGGGGATTTCCTACAATGAGCAGTTCTTC
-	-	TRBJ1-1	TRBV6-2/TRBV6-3	CASARSLGTEAFF	TGTGCCAGCGCGCGTAGTTTAGGGACTGAAGCTTTCTTT
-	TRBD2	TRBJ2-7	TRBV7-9	CASSPGEGFPSSYEQYF	TGTGCCAGCAGCCCGGGGGAGGGGTTCCCAAGCTCCTACGAGCAGTACTTC
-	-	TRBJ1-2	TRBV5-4	CASSLAVDPGYYGYTF	TGTGCCAGCAGCTTGGCCGTGGACCCGGGATACTATGGCTACACCTTC
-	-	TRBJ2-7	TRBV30	CAWSVSQLGEQYF	TGTGCCTGGAGTGTCTCCCAGCTGGGCGAGCAGTACTTC
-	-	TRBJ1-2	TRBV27	CASGERGHGYTF	TGTGCCAGCGGTGAGCGGGGCCATGGCTACACCTTC
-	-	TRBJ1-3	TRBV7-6	CASSLEGEASGNTIYF	TGTGCCAGCAGCTTAGAGGGGGAAGCTTCTGGAAACACCATATATTTT
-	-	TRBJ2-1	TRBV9	CASSPSSSNYYNEQFF	TGTGCCAGCAGCCCATCCAGCTCAAACTACTACAATGAGCAGTTCTTC
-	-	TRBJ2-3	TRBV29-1	CSVGRDSSDTQYF	TGCAGCGTTGGGAGGGATTCCTCTGATACGCAGTATTTT
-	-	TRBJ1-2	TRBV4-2	CASSQDAGERFTYGYTF	TGTGCCAGCAGCCAAGATGCGGGGGAGCGTTTTACCTATGGCTACACCTTC
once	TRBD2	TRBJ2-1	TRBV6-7	CASSYSGTSGENEQFF	TGTGCCAGCAGTTACTCGGGGACTAGCGGAGAGAATGAGCAGTTCTTC
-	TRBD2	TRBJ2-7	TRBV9	CASSRQGTSGRHEQYF	TGTGCCAGCAGCCGACAGGGGACTAGCGGGAGACACGAGCAGTACTTC